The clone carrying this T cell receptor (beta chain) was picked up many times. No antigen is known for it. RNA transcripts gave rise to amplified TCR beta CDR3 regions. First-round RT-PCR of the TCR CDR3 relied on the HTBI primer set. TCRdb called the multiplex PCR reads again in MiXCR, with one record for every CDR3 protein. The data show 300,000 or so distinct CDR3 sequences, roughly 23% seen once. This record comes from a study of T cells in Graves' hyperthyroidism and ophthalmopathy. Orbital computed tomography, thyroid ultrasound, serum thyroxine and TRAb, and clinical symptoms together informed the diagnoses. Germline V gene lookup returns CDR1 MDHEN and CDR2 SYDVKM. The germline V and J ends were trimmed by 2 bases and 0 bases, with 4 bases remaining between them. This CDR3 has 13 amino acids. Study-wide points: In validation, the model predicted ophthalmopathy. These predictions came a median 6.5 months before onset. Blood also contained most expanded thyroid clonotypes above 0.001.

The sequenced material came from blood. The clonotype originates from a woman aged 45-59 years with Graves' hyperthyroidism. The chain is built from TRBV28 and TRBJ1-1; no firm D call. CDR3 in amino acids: CASSLVMNTEAFF. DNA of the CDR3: TGTGCCAGCAGTTTAGTGATGAACACTGAAGCTTTCTTT.